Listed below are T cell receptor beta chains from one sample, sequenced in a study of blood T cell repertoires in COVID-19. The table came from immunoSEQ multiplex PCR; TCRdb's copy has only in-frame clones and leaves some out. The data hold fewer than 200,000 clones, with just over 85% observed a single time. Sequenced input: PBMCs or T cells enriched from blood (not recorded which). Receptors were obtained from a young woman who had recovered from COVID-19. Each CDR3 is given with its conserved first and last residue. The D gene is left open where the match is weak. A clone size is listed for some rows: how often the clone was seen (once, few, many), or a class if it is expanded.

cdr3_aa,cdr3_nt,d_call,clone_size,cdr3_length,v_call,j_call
CASSLSDGIYEQYF,TGTGCCAGCAGCTTATCGGACGGGATCTACGAGCAGTACTTC,.,few,14,TRBV7-2,TRBJ2-7
CGVGLAPSANTGELFF,TGTGGGGTTGGACTAGCACCATCGGCGAACACCGGGGAGCTGTTTTTT,TRBD2,.,16,TRBV30,TRBJ2-2
CASSYSRGYEAFF,TGTGCCAGCAGTTATTCCCGCGGGTATGAAGCTTTCTTT,.,.,13,TRBV27,TRBJ1-1
CASSSLAVVNTEAFF,TGTGCCAGTAGCTCCCTGGCGGTTGTCAACACTGAAGCTTTCTTT,.,.,15,TRBV19,TRBJ1-1
CASSELIGGYTF,TGTGCCAGCTCGGAGCTAATAGGCGGCTACACCTTC,.,.,12,TRBV7-2,TRBJ1-2
CSVGLAGVGTGELFF,TGCAGCGTGGGACTAGCGGGAGTAGGTACCGGGGAGCTGTTTTTT,TRBD2,once,15,TRBV29-1,TRBJ2-2
CASSPDRASGYTF,TGCGCCAGCAGCCCCGACAGGGCCTCTGGCTACACCTTC,TRBD1,once,13,TRBV10-1,TRBJ1-2
CASRQQGSEAFF,TGTGCCAGCAGACAACAGGGGAGTGAAGCTTTCTTT,TRBD1,.,12,TRBV11-2,TRBJ1-1
CASSNDRGGDEKLFF,TGCGCCAGCAGCAACGACAGGGGCGGTGATGAAAAACTGTTTTTT,TRBD1,few,15,TRBV4-1,TRBJ1-4
CASSNPTTGGRRDGYTF,TGTGCCAGCAGCAACCCAACGACTGGAGGCCGTCGCGATGGCTACACCTTC,.,.,17,TRBV28,TRBJ1-2
CASSLYPDYTDTQYF,TGCGCCAGCAGCTTATACCCGGACTACACAGATACGCAGTATTTT,.,once,15,TRBV5-1,TRBJ2-3
CASSPRIQGNTLHF,TGTGCCAGCAGTCCACGAATACAGGGGAACACCCTCCACTTT,TRBD1,.,14,TRBV28,TRBJ1-6
CASRQGTVSEQYF,TGTGCCAGCAGACAGGGGACCGTTAGCGAGCAGTACTTC,TRBD1,.,13,TRBV5-5,TRBJ2-7
CASSEETGISEAFF,TGTGCCAGCAGTGAGGAGACAGGGATCTCTGAAGCTTTCTTT,TRBD1,.,14,TRBV6-1,TRBJ1-1
CATSRDFVAGGYEQYF,TGTGCCACCAGCAGAGATTTTGTGGCGGGAGGGTACGAGCAGTACTTC,TRBD2,.,16,TRBV15,TRBJ2-7
CASSSRMGQVVADTQYF,TGTGCCAGCAGCTCCCGGATGGGACAGGTAGTGGCAGATACGCAGTATTTT,TRBD1,once,17,TRBV11-2,TRBJ2-3
CASSLLRGYYTF,TGTGCCAGCAGCTTGTTGAGGGGGTACTACACCTTC,.,.,12,TRBV5-4,TRBJ1-2
CASSLWRERAEAFF,TGTGCCAGCAGTTTATGGAGGGAGAGGGCTGAAGCTTTCTTT,.,few,14,TRBV28,TRBJ1-1
CASSLAISNSPLHF,TGCGCCAGCAGCTTGGCGATCAGTAATTCACCCCTCCACTTT,.,.,14,TRBV5-1,TRBJ1-6
CASSLSQDRANTEAFF,TGTGCCAGCAGCTTATCTCAGGACAGGGCCAACACTGAAGCTTTCTTT,TRBD1,.,16,TRBV7-9,TRBJ1-1
CASSFINNSPLHF,TGTGCCAGCAGTTTTATAAATAATTCACCCCTCCACTTT,.,.,13,TRBV28,TRBJ1-6
CASSPDSGTSGGEVYNEQFF,TGTGCCAGCAGCCCAGATTCCGGGACTAGCGGGGGAGAGGTCTACAATGAGCAGTTCTTC,TRBD2,.,20,TRBV7-3,TRBJ2-1
CASSYPDRVAGGELFF,TGTGCCAGCAGTTACCCGGACAGGGTAGCGGGCGGGGAGCTGTTTTTT,.,.,16,TRBV6-2/TRBV6-3,TRBJ2-2
CATSDFYDSQFF,TGTGCCACCAGTGATTTTTACGACAGCCAGTTCTTC,.,.,12,TRBV24-1,TRBJ2-1
CASSLESGSSYNSPLHF,TGTGCCAGCAGCTTAGAATCGGGGAGCTCCTATAATTCACCCCTCCACTTT,.,.,17,TRBV5-4,TRBJ1-6
CAISESAGVGTEAFF,TGTGCCATCAGTGAGTCGGCAGGCGTGGGCACTGAAGCTTTCTTT,.,.,15,TRBV10-3,TRBJ1-1
CASSEGLSSNQPQHF,TGTGCCAGCAGTGAAGGACTGAGCAGCAATCAGCCCCAGCATTTT,.,.,15,TRBV2,TRBJ1-5
CASSLGLAETQYF,TGTGCCAGCAGCTTAGGACTAGCCGAGACCCAGTACTTC,TRBD2,.,13,TRBV7-8,TRBJ2-5
CASSQDLGGADTQYF,TGTGCCAGCAGCCAAGATCTGGGCGGGGCGGATACGCAGTATTTT,.,.,15,TRBV4-2,TRBJ2-3
CASRRGTEAFF,TGTGCCAGTCGGAGGGGAACTGAAGCTTTCTTT,.,once,11,TRBV27,TRBJ1-1
CSVRTGYEKLFF,TGCAGCGTCCGGACAGGGTATGAAAAACTGTTTTTT,TRBD1,.,12,TRBV29-1,TRBJ1-4
CASKEAVNTGELFF,TGTGCCAGCAAGGAGGCAGTGAACACCGGGGAGCTGTTTTTT,.,.,14,TRBV2,TRBJ2-2
CATIWPYNSPLHF,TGTGCCACAATATGGCCCTATAATTCACCCCTCCACTTT,.,.,13,TRBV6-4,TRBJ1-6
CASSISRDNNSPLHF,TGTGCCAGTAGTATCTCCAGGGACAATAATTCACCCCTCCACTTT,.,.,15,TRBV19,TRBJ1-6
CASSFNINAYEQYF,TGTGCCAGCAGCTTTAACATAAATGCATACGAGCAGTACTTC,.,once,14,TRBV11-2,TRBJ2-7
CASSLDEQGVEAFF,TGTGCCAGCAGCTTGGACGAACAGGGGGTAGAAGCTTTCTTT,TRBD1,.,14,TRBV7-6,TRBJ1-1
CATRDREESYEQYF,TGTGCCACCCGAGACAGGGAGGAATCCTACGAGCAGTACTTC,.,.,14,TRBV28,TRBJ2-7
CASSHLPENTEAFF,TGTGCCAGCAGCCATCTTCCAGAGAACACTGAAGCTTTCTTT,.,.,14,TRBV3-1/TRBV3-2,TRBJ1-1
CASSYRDYAYNEQFF,TGTGCCAGCAGTTATAGGGACTATGCCTACAATGAGCAGTTCTTC,TRBD2,.,15,TRBV6-2/TRBV6-3,TRBJ2-1
CASSPLPGGIATDTQYF,TGTGCCAGCAGCCCCCTTCCAGGGGGAATTGCGACAGATACGCAGTATTTT,TRBD1,.,17,TRBV28,TRBJ2-3
CASRMDSTEKLFF,TGTGCCAGCAGGATGGACAGTACGGAAAAACTGTTTTTT,.,.,13,TRBV2,TRBJ1-4
CASSGTSGGTDTQYF,TGTGCCAGCAGCGGGACTAGCGGGGGGACAGATACGCAGTATTTT,TRBD2,.,15,TRBV9,TRBJ2-3
CASSEFAGHPEETQYF,TGCGCCAGCAGTGAGTTTGCGGGGCACCCGGAGGAGACCCAGTACTTC,.,.,16,TRBV10-1,TRBJ2-5
CASSFARGAGNTIYF,TGTGCCAGCAGCTTTGCCCGCGGGGCTGGAAACACCATATATTTT,.,.,15,TRBV7-8,TRBJ1-3
CASRNGQGYTQYF,TGTGCCAGCAGAAATGGGCAGGGTTATACGCAGTATTTT,.,.,13,TRBV6-5,TRBJ2-3
CTSSHAPRRETQYF,TGCACCAGCAGCCACGCCCCTAGACGGGAGACCCAGTACTTC,.,.,14,TRBV1,TRBJ2-5
CASSQGLGGRTTYGELFF,TGCGCCAGCAGTCAAGGGTTGGGCGGGAGGACCACCTACGGGGAGCTGTTTTTT,TRBD2,.,18,TRBV23-1,TRBJ2-2
CASTLDGRGYGYTF,TGCGCCAGCACCCTGGACGGCAGGGGCTATGGCTACACCTTC,.,.,14,TRBV5-1,TRBJ1-2
CASSLQGVQKLFF,TGTGCCAGCAGCCTACAAGGGGTTCAAAAACTGTTTTTT,.,.,13,TRBV7-6,TRBJ1-4
CARSWVLLAGGLAQYF,TGTGCCAGAAGCTGGGTGCTACTAGCGGGGGGATTGGCCCAGTACTTC,TRBD2,.,16,TRBV5-3,TRBJ2-5
CASSFGAGEQFF,TGTGCCAGCAGCTTTGGGGCCGGGGAGCAGTTCTTC,.,.,12,TRBV5-8,TRBJ2-1
CASSIPQGGANYGYTF,TGTGCCAGTTCGATCCCTCAGGGGGGAGCTAACTATGGCTACACCTTC,TRBD1,.,16,TRBV19,TRBJ1-2
CSASPRSGTGIYGYTF,TGCAGTGCTAGTCCTCGCTCCGGGACAGGCATTTATGGCTACACCTTC,TRBD1,once,16,TRBV20-1,TRBJ1-2
CASSTGGASSYEQYF,TGTGCCAGCAGCACCGGGGGGGCGAGCTCCTACGAGCAGTACTTC,TRBD2,.,15,TRBV7-2,TRBJ2-7
CASSLNGAFLFF,TGTGCCAGCAGTTTAAACGGAGCCTTCCTTTTCTTT,.,.,12,TRBV27,TRBJ1-1
CATRRDSTYEQYF,TGTGCCACCAGGAGGGACAGTACCTACGAGCAGTACTTC,.,once,13,TRBV2,TRBJ2-7
CASSSGPANGNTEAFF,TGTGCCAGCAGTTCTGGGCCAGCAAACGGGAACACTGAAGCTTTCTTT,.,.,16,TRBV28,TRBJ1-1